The 5 T cell receptor beta chains reported below all come from one sample, sequenced in a study of response to subunit inactivated influenza vaccine. TCRdb passed the RT-PCR reads through MiXCR, listing each CDR3 protein once. In the table there are approximately 530,000 distinct CDR3 sequences, roughly 8.2% of which are singletons. This sample comprised PBMCs from blood, obtained around 25 months after vaccination. The receptors were gathered from a man aged 50-75 years who received an inactivated influenza vaccine.

This clonotype has ten or more counts. The chain recombines TRBV20-1 with TRBJ2-5; TRBD2 matches 10 bases. The germline CDR1 and CDR2 sequences are DFQATT and SNEGSKA (reference sequence). The V segment lost 3 bases and the J segment 5 bases; nucleotides outside the gene matches: 12. This CDR3 spans 16 amino acids. The DNA of the CDR3 is TGCAGTGCTAGCTCCCATCTTCTAGCGGGAGTGGAGACCCAGTACTTC. Protein product: CSASSHLLAGVETQYF.

This chain uses TRBV10-3 with TRBJ1-4; TRBD1 might be the D (5 bases). Trimming stripped 9 bases from V and 2 bases from J, with 10 bases between. The CDR3 loop spans 13 amino acids. Germline CDR1 reads ENHRY; CDR2 reads SYGVKD. CDR3 DNA sequence: TGTGCCATAAACGGGGGGACTAATGAAAAACTGTTTTTT. Amino acids: CAINGGTNEKLFF.

This clonotype appeared a few times. The chain links TRBV7-2 to TRBJ2-2; D perhaps matches TRBD2 (6 bases). Looked up from germline, CDR1 is SGHTA and CDR2 is FQGNSA. The V end was cut by 3 bases, the J end by 0 bases, with 14 bases between. The CDR3 is made up of 17 amino acids. CDR3 region: CASSFRWGGTNTGELFF. The CDR3 nucleotides are TGTGCCAGCAGCTTCCGATGGGGCGGGACGAACACCGGGGAGCTGTTTTTT.

This chain joins TRBV20-1 and TRBJ2-1; 11 bases align to TRBD2. In germline, CDR1 is DFQATT, CDR2 SNEGSKA (reference sequence). Losses at the gene ends were 6 bases for V and 8 bases for J; bases not matched to a gene: 12. This CDR3 is built from 15 residues. CDR3 region: CSAIRTTGLADEQFF. The CDR3 DNA follows: TGCAGTGCCATACGCACGACGGGACTAGCGGATGAGCAGTTCTTC.

This clonotype occurred a few times. A read error may produce the germline difference seen at one junction end. The CDR3 region is CASRQGTGGFYGYTF. DNA of the CDR3: TGCGCCAGCAGGCAAGGGACAGGGGGATTTTATGGCTACACCTTC. J is TRBJ1-2 and V is TRBV4-1; TRBD1 agrees at 11 bases. CDR3 size: 15 residues. Germline values: CDR1 MGHRA, CDR2 YSYEKL.